This TCR beta chain was obtained from a study of T-cell memory formation after mild COVID-19. This clonotype was detected a few times. Its cognate antigen is unknown. The TCR alpha and TCR beta cDNA libraries, bearing sample barcodes and UMIs, were generated by 5'RACE using constant-segment primers. TCRdb re-called the 5' RACE reads through MiXCR, storing one row per CDR3 protein. This repertoire shows roughly 350,000 distinct CDR3 sequences, 25% to 30% found once; its top ten account for roughly 14%. Study findings and constraints: Clones that contracted from day 15 to 85 were balanced CD4/CD8, while later expanders leaned CD4+.

CDR3 length equals 14 residues. Germline V gives CDR1 SGHRS, CDR2 YFSETQ. The trim removed 2 bases at V and 2 bases at J, leaving 4 bases unmatched. The TCR comes from an adult woman who had mild COVID-19 (a few samples of this study predate the infection). Cell type and time point are not known. Sequenced material: PBMCs or a T cell subset sorted from them (not recorded which). V is TRBV5-1 and J is TRBJ2-7; 7 bases are shared with TRBD1. The CDR3 protein is CASSLQGLTYEQYF. CDR3 in DNA: TGCGCCAGCAGCTTACAGGGGCTAACCTACGAGCAGTACTTC.